This T cell receptor beta chain was identified in a study of T-cell memory formation after mild COVID-19. This clonotype was seen ten or more times. Its antigen is unidentified. The CDR3 loop spans 15 amino acids. V shed 4 bases, J shed 5 bases, and the junction held 6 bases outside the gene matches. CDR1 and CDR2 (germline): SGHRS, YFSETQ. A 5'RACE reaction primed in the constant segment made cDNA libraries of TCR alpha and TCR beta, and these carried sample barcodes and UMIs. A single record per CDR3 protein comes from TCRdb applying MiXCR to the 5' RACE reads. The table includes some 130,000 distinct CDR3 sequences, 15% to 20% detected once. Findings and limits, study-wide: Pre-infection memory held some responding clones, suggesting pre-existing cross-reactive T cells responded. CD4+ clones that contracted lay mainly in CM and EM; CD8+ ones lay in EMRA. CD4+ bias marked clones expanding day 15 to 37, unlike balanced contracting clones.

The sample comprised PBMCs or a T cell subset sorted from them (not recorded which). The receptor comes from a man between 18 and 35 years old who had mild COVID-19 (a few samples of this study predate the infection). Cell type and time point are not known. The gene calls are TRBV5-1 and TRBJ2-3, with 11 nucleotides matching TRBD1. The CDR3 loop is CASSKGTGGGDTQYF. CDR3 nucleotides: TGCGCCAGCAGCAAAGGGACAGGGGGAGGAGATACGCAGTATTTT.